One sample yielded the 13 T cell receptor beta chains listed below, sequenced in a study of spatial heterogeneity in lung cancer. TCRdb recomputed calls from the 5' RACE reads with MiXCR, one row per CDR3 protein. Found here are roughly 11,000 distinct CDR3 sequences, approximately 3.5% of them singletons; the top ten hold 52%. Time point in this sample: sample taken at primary tumor resection. Whole RNA from tumor, nontumor lung or frozen PBMC was sequenced unsorted. The material was PBMCs, obtained at surgery. The receptors come from a female donor with early-stage non-small cell lung cancer.

In this sample, this clonotype turned up many times. Little can be read into the size of this beta chain, an off-target read in a library designed for alpha chains. V is TRBV5-4 and J is TRBJ1-2; 8 bases line up with TRBD1. Germline CDR1 reads SGHNT; CDR2 reads YYREEE (reference sequence). With 4 bases clipped from V and 4 bases from J, the junction kept 9 bases outside the gene matches. The CDR3 is 15 amino acids. In nucleotides, the CDR3 is TGTGCCAGCAGCACCGGACAGGGAACGTTCTATGGCTACACCTTC. Its translation: CASSTGQGTFYGYTF.

This clonotype was seen many times. This beta chain was picked up by a library intended for alpha chains and is off target, so its count carries little meaning. This chain uses TRBV5-1 with TRBJ2-2; a possible D gene is TRBD1 (5 bases). V lost 5 bases, J lost 5 bases, and 10 bases lay in between. The CDR3 covers 13 residues. Per the germline V gene, CDR1 is SGHRS and CDR2 is YFSETQ. The CDR3, as DNA: TGCGCCAGCAGGCCACCAGGGACCGGGGAGCTGTTTTTT. Protein: CASRPPGTGELFF.

This clonotype was recorded at least ten times. This beta chain is an unintended read in a library built for alpha chains; its size means little. DNA for the CDR3: TGTGCCAGCAGCAAAGATAGATACAGGGGGCCTCAAGAGACCCAGTACTTC. Translation gives CASSKDRYRGPQETQYF. The chain recombines TRBV21-1 with TRBJ2-5; TRBD1 is the table's D call and was not checked against the DNA. TRBV21-1 is flagged as a pseudogene. The length of the CDR3 is 17 residues.

This clonotype appeared a few times. For a library built for alpha chains, this beta chain is a stray read; little rests on its size. The chain recombines TRBV3-1 with TRBJ1-4; D call uncertain. This CDR3 region has 15 residues. Germline CDR1 LGHDT, CDR2 YNNKEL (reference sequence). Trimming shortened V by 0 bases and J by 3 bases, and 8 bases separated the two germline ends. Here the CDR3 reads CASSQDLQANEKLFF. The CDR3, as DNA: TGTGCCAGCAGCCAAGACCTGCAGGCTAATGAAAAACTGTTTTTT. The whole variable domain, remainder taken from reference TRBV3-1 and TRBJ1-4, is DTAVSQTPKYLVTQMGNDKSIKCEQNLGHDTMYWYKQDSKKFLKIMFSYNNKELIINETVPNRFSPKSPDKAHLNLHINSLELGDSAVYFCASSQDLQANEKLFFGSGTQLSVL.

As for this clonotype: One base away lies a much larger clone, so this may be a sequencing read error. The size of this beta chain means little, since it is a stray read in a library made for alpha chains. This rearrangement joins TRBV12-5 to TRBJ2-1; D is perhaps TRBD2 (5 bases). V dropped 1 base and J dropped 15 bases, with 19 bases sitting between them. The germline CDR1 and CDR2 sequences are LGHNT and FRNRAP. The CDR3 contains 14 residues. In nucleotides, the CDR3 is TGTGCTAGTGGTTTGGGTACAGCCGGGATTGGGCTGTTCTTC. Its protein product is CASGLGTAGIGLFF.

This clonotype turned up a few times. A library prepared for alpha chains yielded this beta chain as an off-target read; its size is of little meaning. The V gene is TRBV20-1, the J gene TRBJ1-2, with D possibly being TRBD1 (6 bases). The length of the CDR3 is 14 residues. V was cut by 4 bases and J by 0 bases, with 12 bases left in between. Germline CDR1 DFQATT, CDR2 SNEGSKA (reference sequence). DNA for the CDR3: TGCAGTGCTATGGGGGGGCCCGCTAACTATGGCTACACCTTC. This translates into CSAMGGPANYGYTF.

In this sample, this clonotype turned up many times. This beta chain lies outside the target of a library built for alpha chains; its clone size means little. The chain joins TRBV10-3 to TRBJ2-1; either TRBD1 or TRBD2 may fit D (5 bases each). Trimming removed 6 bases at V and 4 bases at J, with 16 bases between. Germline CDR1 reads ENHRY; CDR2 reads SYGVKD. This CDR3 is 15 amino acids long. CDR3 region: CAIRPTGTRYNEQFF. In DNA form, the CDR3 reads TGTGCCATCAGGCCTACCGGGACGCGATACAATGAGCAGTTCTTC.

Many counts were recorded for this clonotype. As an off-target read in a library built for alpha chains, this beta chain has a frequency of little significance. CDR3 amino acids: CASSWTSGRSGELFF. The CDR3 DNA reads as TGTGCCAGCAGTTGGACTAGCGGCAGGTCGGGGGAGCTGTTTTTT. The chain combines TRBV28 with TRBJ2-2, with 10 bases lining up with TRBD2. V trimming: 4 bases; J trimming: 8 bases; junction bases outside the gene matches: 7. CDR1 and CDR2 (germline): MDHEN, SYDVKM. The CDR3 has 15 residues.

This clonotype was picked up many times. This beta chain is an off-target read within a library intended for alpha chains, so its frequency means little. CDR3: CSARLAGTDTQYF. CDR3 coding DNA: TGCAGTGCTAGACTAGCGGGAACAGATACGCAGTATTTT. The chain employs TRBV20-1 and TRBJ2-3; 9 positions agree with TRBD2. The CDR3 runs to 13 residues. Germline V lookup: CDR1 DFQATT, CDR2 SNEGSKA (reference sequence). The V segment lost 2 bases and the J segment 3 bases; nucleotides outside the gene matches: 0.

Many counts were recorded for this clonotype. With the library built for alpha chains, this beta chain is off target and its frequency is not meaningful. J is TRBJ2-3 and V is TRBV20-1; TRBD2 aligns across 12 bases. CDR1 is DFQATT and CDR2 is SNEGSKA in the germline V gene (reference sequence). Trimming cost V 4 bases and J 4 bases; bases outside gene matches: 6. The CDR3 has 15 residues. Here the CDR3 reads CSAKGLAGRSDTQYF. CDR3 DNA sequence: TGCAGTGCTAAAGGACTAGCGGGAAGATCAGATACGCAGTATTTT.

The sample holds many counts of this clonotype. This beta chain is an unintended read in a library built for alpha chains; its size means little. The chain links TRBV15 to TRBJ1-1; a weak D match, TRBD1 (5 bases). The CDR3 loop spans 15 amino acids. Trimming removed 1 base at V and 9 bases at J, with 18 bases between. The germline V gene has CDR1 LNHNV and CDR2 YYDKDF (reference sequence). The CDR3 protein is CATSRVPEGGAQAFF. As DNA, the CDR3 is TGTGCCACCAGCAGAGTACCCGAGGGCGGGGCACAAGCTTTCTTT.

This clonotype was recorded at least ten times. Because this beta chain is a stray read in a library intended to capture alpha chains, its abundance should not be given much weight. The chain is built from TRBV19 and TRBJ1-1, with D perhaps matching TRBD1 (5 bases). Germline CDR1 and CDR2: LNHDA and SQIVND (reference sequence). This CDR3 comprises 13 residues. The V gene lost 4 bases and the J gene lost 6 bases, with 12 bases spanning the gap. CDR3 residues: CASSRGVFAEAFF. The CDR3 DNA reads TGTGCCAGTAGTAGGGGGGTATTCGCTGAAGCTTTCTTT.

About this clonotype: The library was built for alpha chains, so this beta chain is an off-target read and its size means little. The chain carries TRBV18 and TRBJ2-3; perhaps TRBD2 as D (5 bases). The V and J ends lost 4 bases and 1 base respectively, with 15 bases between them. The CDR3 totals 16 residues. CDR1 and CDR2 (germline): KGHSH, LQKENI. CDR3 residues: CASSRENGRGTDTQYF. CDR3 sequence (DNA): TGTGCCAGCTCACGAGAAAACGGGCGGGGCACAGATACGCAGTATTTT.